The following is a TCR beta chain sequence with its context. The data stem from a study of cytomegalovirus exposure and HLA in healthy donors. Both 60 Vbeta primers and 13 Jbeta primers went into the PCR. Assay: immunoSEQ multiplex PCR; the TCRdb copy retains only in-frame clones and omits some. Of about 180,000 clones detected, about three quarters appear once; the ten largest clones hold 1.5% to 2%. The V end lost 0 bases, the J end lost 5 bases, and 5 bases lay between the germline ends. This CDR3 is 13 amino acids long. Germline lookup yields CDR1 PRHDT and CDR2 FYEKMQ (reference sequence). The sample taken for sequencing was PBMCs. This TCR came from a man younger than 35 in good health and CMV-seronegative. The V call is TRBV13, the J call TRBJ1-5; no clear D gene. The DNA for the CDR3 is TGTGCCAGCAGCTTAGGAATAGATCAGCCCCAGCATTTT. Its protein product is CASSLGIDQPQHF.